These 3 T cell receptor beta chains came from one sample sequenced in a study of cytomegalovirus exposure and HLA in healthy donors. Sequenced by immunoSEQ multiplex PCR; TCRdb stores in-frame clones only, minus some. The data show about 150,000 clones, more than 85% seen once. Sequences were obtained from PBMCs. The receptors here all came from a man aged 18 to 30 in good health and CMV-seronegative.

This clone turned up a few times. J is TRBJ2-1 and V is TRBV9, with 9 bases that match TRBD1. This CDR3 contains 17 residues. CDR1 is SGDLS and CDR2 is YYNGEE in the germline V gene. V gave up 0 bases and J gave up 3 bases; unmatched junction bases: 7. CDR3 in amino acids: CASSVGGGTGRYNEQFF. CDR3 nucleotides: TGTGCCAGCAGCGTAGGTGGTGGGACAGGGCGCTACAATGAGCAGTTCTTC.

This clone was detected once. This CDR3 is CASSTRTGSPFF. The CDR3 DNA follows: TGTGCCAGTAGTACCCGGACAGGGTCCCCGTTCTTT. The chain has TRBV19 and TRBJ1-1, with 8 nucleotides matching TRBD1. CDR3 length equals 12 residues. CDR1 and CDR2 (germline): LNHDA, SQIVND (reference sequence). V was pared by 4 bases and J by 14 bases, with 9 bases of the junction left unmatched. The variable domain in full, completed from reference TRBV19 and TRBJ1-1, reads DGGITQSPKYLFRKEGQNVTLSCEQNLNHDAMYWYRQDPGQGLRLIYYSQIVNDFQKGDIAEGYSVSREKKESFPLTVTSAQKNPTAFYLCASSTRTGSPFFGQGTRLTVV.

The J gene is TRBJ1-5, the V gene TRBV19, with 7 bases that match TRBD1. J gave up 2 bases and V 2 bases, and 6 bases lay outside the gene matches. The length of the CDR3 is 16 residues. Germline lookup yields CDR1 LNHDA and CDR2 SQIVND (reference sequence). The CDR3: CASSISQGGGNQPQHF. The CDR3 DNA reads TGTGCCAGTAGTATAAGTCAGGGGGGAGGCAATCAGCCCCAGCATTTT. The full variable domain, with the rest looked up from reference TRBV19 and TRBJ1-5, is DGGITQSPKYLFRKEGQNVTLSCEQNLNHDAMYWYRQDPGQGLRLIYYSQIVNDFQKGDIAEGYSVSREKKESFPLTVTSAQKNPTAFYLCASSISQGGGNQPQHFGDGTRLSIL.